Listed here is a single T cell receptor (beta chain). In the study's own analysis: Reference gene primers were amplified, and this amplification served to estimate nucleated cell counts. Data came from immunoSEQ multiplex PCR; TCRdb stores just in-frame clones and leaves some out. The V and J calls and clone size are taken from that table; D and trimming were inferred from the DNA. The sample contains some 200,000 clones, under 85% of which appear only once. These data originate in a study of blood T cell repertoires in COVID-19. As for the study in general: Samples representing acute and convalescent COVID-19 were sourced from the United States, Italy and Spain. T cells, B-cell-depleted T cells, or PBMCs supplied cDNA or gDNA.

The CDR3 length is 15 residues. The V gene end was trimmed by 3 bases and the J gene end by 8 bases; junction bases not matched to a gene: 10. Germline V gene data show CDR1 as SGHRS and CDR2 as YFSETQ. The sequenced sample consisted of peripheral blood. The clonotype originates from a middle-aged woman with acute or convalescent COVID-19. The V and J genes are TRBV5-1 and TRBJ2-1; TRBD2 agrees at 8 bases. CDR3 DNA sequence: TGCGCCAGCAGCTCGACTAGCGCCTCGTCGCATGAGCAGTTCTTC. Amino acids: CASSSTSASSHEQFF.